Listed below are T cell receptor beta chains from one sample, sequenced in a study of T cell changes during pregnancy in multiple sclerosis. Profiling relied on immunoSEQ multiplex PCR, and the TCRdb table lists in-frame clones only, not all of them. The table records more than 25,000 clones, roughly 90% of them present only once. Sequenced material: CD8+ T cells from peripheral blood mononuclear cells, taken after pregnancy. All receptors come from a female donor with multiple sclerosis, enrolled in a pregnancy study. Both conserved end residues are part of each CDR3. D genes are given only for firm matches. Only part of the rows carry a size: once, few, many, or a class if the clone is expanded.

>-|TRBJ2-2|TRBD2|TRBV28
TGTGCCAGCAGTTTAACTAGCGAGAACACCGGGGAGCTGTTTTTT
CASSLTSENTGELFF
>-|TRBJ2-3|-|TRBV9
TGTGCCAGCACCTATCTAGGGGGACCAGATACGCAGTATTTT
CASTYLGGPDTQYF
>-|TRBJ1-2|TRBD1|TRBV15
TGTGCCACCAGCAGAGATATACGGACAGGGGAGGGCTATGGCTACACCTTC
CATSRDIRTGEGYGYTF
>-|TRBJ2-1|TRBD2|TRBV7-9
TGTGCCAGTACTAGCGGGTTATTGGATGAGCAGTTCTTC
CASTSGLLDEQFF
>-|TRBJ2-7|TRBD1|TRBV27
TGTGCCAGCAGTTTAATGGGACAGCCTCCCGGCGAGCAGTACTTC
CASSLMGQPPGEQYF
>-|TRBJ2-7|-|TRBV28
TGTGCCAGCAGTTCTCCGCGAGGTGGGAGGAGCTCCTACGAGCAGTACTTC
CASSSPRGGRSSYEQYF
>-|TRBJ1-2|-|TRBV13
TGTGCCAGCAGCTTGGGGCCAGGGTCCATCGAATTC
CASSLGPGSIEF
>-|TRBJ1-5|-|TRBV5-6
TGTGCCAGCAGCTCCCGGGACACCAATCAGCCCCAGCATTTT
CASSSRDTNQPQHF
>once|TRBJ1-5|-|TRBV27
TGTGCCAGCAGTTTATTTGGCGGAAGTCAGCCCCAGCATTTT
CASSLFGGSQPQHF
>-|TRBJ2-5|-|TRBV9
TGTGCCAGCAGCGTAGGGCTGCAAGAGACCCAGTACTTC
CASSVGLQETQYF
>-|TRBJ1-2|TRBD1|TRBV7-9
TGTGCCAGCAGCCACCGGGACAGGGAAGTCTACTATGGCTACACCTTC
CASSHRDREVYYGYTF
>few|TRBJ1-1|-|TRBV6-5
TGTGCCAGCAGTTACTCAGGGGTCACTGAAGCTTTCTTT
CASSYSGVTEAFF
>-|TRBJ2-7|TRBD1|TRBV19
TGTGCCAGTAGTTTCTCCGGGACAGGGGAGGAAGAGCAGTACTTC
CASSFSGTGEEEQYF
>-|TRBJ2-1|TRBD2|TRBV14
TGTGCCAGCACCCCCTCCGGGAGGTTTTTCAATGAGCAGTTCTTC
CASTPSGRFFNEQFF
>-|TRBJ2-1|TRBD1|TRBV4-3
TGCGCCAGCAGCCAAGCCGGGACAGGGGACTACAATGAGCAGTTCTTC
CASSQAGTGDYNEQFF
>-|TRBJ1-5|TRBD1|TRBV7-9
TGTGCCAGCAGCTCGACAGGGTTTCAGCCCCAGCATTTT
CASSSTGFQPQHF
>-|TRBJ2-7|TRBD2|TRBV7-2
TGTGCCAGCAGCTTAGAGGATAGCGGGAGTAGAAGCTCCTACGAGCAGTACTTC
CASSLEDSGSRSSYEQYF
>-|TRBJ2-1|TRBD2|TRBV7-3
TGTGCCAGCAGCTCCGGACTAGGCCCTTACAATGAGCAGTTCTTC
CASSSGLGPYNEQFF
>-|TRBJ2-1|-|TRBV27
TGTGCCAGCAGTTTATTCCCCCAGGGGGGTCCAGACAATGAGCAGTTCTTC
CASSLFPQGGPDNEQFF
>-|TRBJ2-7|TRBD1|TRBV27
TGTGCCAGCAGTTCCCCGGGACAGGGAAACTACGAGCAGTACTTC
CASSSPGQGNYEQYF
>-|TRBJ2-7|TRBD2|TRBV4-2
TGTGCCAGCAGCCAACAGCGGGAGGTGACGTACGAGCAGTACTTC
CASSQQREVTYEQYF
>-|TRBJ2-2|TRBD1|TRBV27
TGTGCCAGCACCTCGTGGGACAGGGGTGTCCCCGGGGAGCTGTTTTTT
CASTSWDRGVPGELFF
>-|TRBJ1-2|TRBD1|TRBV28
TGTGCCAGCAACGACAGGGACCCCTATGGCTACACCTTC
CASNDRDPYGYTF
>-|TRBJ1-1|TRBD1|TRBV5-1
TGCGCCAGCAGCTCCAGGCTCGGGGACAGGGCGATGAACACTGAAGCTTTCTTT
CASSSRLGDRAMNTEAFF
>-|TRBJ2-1|TRBD2|TRBV6-1
TGTGCCAGCTGTACTAGCGGGACTTTCTACAATGAGCAGTTCTTC
CASCTSGTFYNEQFF
>-|TRBJ2-5|TRBD1|TRBV11-3
TGTGCCAGCAGCCACAGGGGGTTACAAGAGACCCAGTACTTC
CASSHRGLQETQYF
>-|TRBJ2-1|TRBD2|TRBV13
TGTGCCAGCAGCTCCACCCGGCGGGAGAATGAGCAGTTCTTC
CASSSTRRENEQFF
>-|TRBJ2-3|-|TRBV9
TGTGCCAGCAGCTATCGGGAGAGGAGCACAGATACGCAGTATTTT
CASSYRERSTDTQYF
>-|TRBJ2-7|-|TRBV6-5
TGTGCCAGCAGTACCGGGGACTTTTTTGCCTACGAGCAGTACTTC
CASSTGDFFAYEQYF
>-|TRBJ2-3|TRBD2|TRBV15
TGTGCCACCAGCAGAGATCTAGCGGTCATGCAGTATTTT
CATSRDLAVMQYF
>-|TRBJ2-6|-|TRBV2
TGTGCCAGCAGTGAAGCGCTTCGTGGCTTACATACGGCCAACGTCCTGACTTTC
CASSEALRGLHTANVLTF
>-|TRBJ2-7|TRBD2|TRBV13
TGTGCCAGCAGCTTAGGTCTAGCGGGGGAAAATTACGAGCAGTACTTC
CASSLGLAGENYEQYF
>many|TRBJ2-2|TRBD2|TRBV28
TGTGCCAGCAGTTTCGGGACTAGCGGGAGTTTTAGCGGGGAGCTGTTTTTT
CASSFGTSGSFSGELFF
>-|TRBJ2-7|TRBD2|TRBV27
TGTGCCAGCACAAGGACTAGCGGGAGTAGGGACGAGCAGTACTTC
CASTRTSGSRDEQYF
>few|TRBJ2-2|TRBD2|TRBV27
TGTGCCAGCAGTCCCGGGACTAGCTCCACCGGGGAGCTGTTTTTT
CASSPGTSSTGELFF
>-|TRBJ1-5|-|TRBV27
TGTGCCAGCAGTTTGGGGGGTTTCAATCAGCCCCAGCATTTT
CASSLGGFNQPQHF
>-|TRBJ2-1|TRBD1|TRBV2
TGTGCCAGCAGTGACCCGACAGGGGACGTGTTCGATGAGCAGTTCTTC
CASSDPTGDVFDEQFF
>once|TRBJ1-2|-|TRBV21-1
TGTGCCAGCAGCAAAAGCCCAGGGGGCCGTAACTATGGCTACACCTTC
CASSKSPGGRNYGYTF
>-|TRBJ2-1|TRBD2|TRBV10-3
TGTGCGACTAGCGGGAGTTCCTACAATGAGCAGTTCTTC
CATSGSSYNEQFF
>-|TRBJ2-7|-|TRBV29-1
TGCAGCGTTGGTGACACCTCCTACGAGCAGTACTTC
CSVGDTSYEQYF
>-|TRBJ2-2|-|TRBV25-1
TGTGCCAGCGCAGGGGAGAACACCGGGGAGCTGTTTTTT
CASAGENTGELFF
>-|TRBJ1-2|-|TRBV15
TGTGCCACCAGCAGACGCCAGGGTTACGGCTATGGCTACACCTTC
CATSRRQGYGYGYTF
>-|TRBJ1-1|-|TRBV11-2
TGTGCCAGCAGTGGCGAGGGGAACACTGAAGCTTTCTTT
CASSGEGNTEAFF
>-|TRBJ2-1|-|TRBV30
TGTGCCTGGAGTGCGGTTTACAATGAGCAGTTCTTC
CAWSAVYNEQFF
>once|TRBJ2-1|-|TRBV7-7
TGTGCTAGCAGCCAAGACAGGTACAATGAGCAGTTCTTC
CASSQDRYNEQFF
>once|TRBJ1-2|-|TRBV29-1
TGCAGCGTTGAGGACAGACCTACTAACTATGGCTACACCTTC
CSVEDRPTNYGYTF
>-|TRBJ2-2|-|TRBV11-2
TGTGCCAGCAGCTTAGGACGGACTACTACCGGGGAGCTGTTTTTT
CASSLGRTTTGELFF
>-|TRBJ1-2|-|TRBV15
TGTGCCACCAGCAGAGAACATGACAGTTACTATGGCTACACCTTC
CATSREHDSYYGYTF
>once|TRBJ2-5|TRBD2|TRBV2
TGTGCCAGCATCCGGGAGGCCGTCTGGACCCAGTACTTC
CASIREAVWTQYF
>-|TRBJ1-5|-|TRBV15
TGTGCCACCAGCAGAGATTCGGCAGAGGGTCAGCCCCAGCATTTT
CATSRDSAEGQPQHF